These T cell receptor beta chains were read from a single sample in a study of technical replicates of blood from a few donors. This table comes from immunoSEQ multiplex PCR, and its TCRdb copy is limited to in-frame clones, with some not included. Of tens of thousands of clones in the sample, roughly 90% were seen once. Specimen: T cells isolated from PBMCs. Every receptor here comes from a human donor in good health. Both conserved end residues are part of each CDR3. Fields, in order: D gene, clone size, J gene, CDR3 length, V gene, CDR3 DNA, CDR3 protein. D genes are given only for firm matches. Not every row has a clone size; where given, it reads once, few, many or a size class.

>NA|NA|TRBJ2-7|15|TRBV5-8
TGTGCCAGCAGCTTGGGGGTGACGGGGTTATACGAGCAGTACTTC
CASSLGVTGLYEQYF
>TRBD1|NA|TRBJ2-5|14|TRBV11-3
TGTGCCAGCAGCACAGGGGGTGGACAAGAGACCCAGTACTTC
CASSTGGGQETQYF
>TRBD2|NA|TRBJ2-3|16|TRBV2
TGTGCCTTCATCCCCAGACTAGCGGGAGTTGGAGATACGCAGTATTTT
CAFIPRLAGVGDTQYF
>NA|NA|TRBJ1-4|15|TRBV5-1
TGCGCCAGCAGCACAGATCTTGCAACTAATGAAAAACTGTTTTTT
CASSTDLATNEKLFF
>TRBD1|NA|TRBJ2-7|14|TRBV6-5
TGTGCCAGCAGTTTGACAGGGGAAGCCTACGAGCAGTACTTC
CASSLTGEAYEQYF
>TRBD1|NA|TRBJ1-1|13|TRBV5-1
TGCGCCAGCACCAGGACAGGGGACACTGAAGCTTTCTTT
CASTRTGDTEAFF
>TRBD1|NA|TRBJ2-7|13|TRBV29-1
TGCAGCGTTCCCGGACAGGGCCGTTACGAGCAGTACTTC
CSVPGQGRYEQYF
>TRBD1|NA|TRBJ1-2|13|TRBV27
TGTGCCAGCAGGGAACGTCTACAGGGGGGCTACACCTTC
CASRERLQGGYTF
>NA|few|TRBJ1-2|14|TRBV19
TGTGCCAGTAGTGCGTTGGACACCAGGAGTGGCTACACCTTC
CASSALDTRSGYTF
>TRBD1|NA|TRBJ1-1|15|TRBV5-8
TGTGCCAGCAGCCTTTTAGGGACAGGAGAGACTGAAGCTTTCTTT
CASSLLGTGETEAFF
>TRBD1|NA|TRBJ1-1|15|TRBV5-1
TGCGCCAGCAGCTTGGTAAGGGACAGGGGCACTGAAGCTTTCTTT
CASSLVRDRGTEAFF
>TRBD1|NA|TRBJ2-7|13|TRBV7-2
TGTGCCAGCAGCTTTAAGACAGGGGGAGAGCAGTACTTC
CASSFKTGGEQYF
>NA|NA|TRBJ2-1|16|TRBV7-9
TGTGCCAGCATCTCGACCCCCCTGAAGGAGAACAATGAGCAGTTCTTC
CASISTPLKENNEQFF
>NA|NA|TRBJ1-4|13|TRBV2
TGTGCCACCGTCGACAGAGCAAATGAAAAACTGTTTTTT
CATVDRANEKLFF
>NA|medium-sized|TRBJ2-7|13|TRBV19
TGTGCCAGCACAGGAGGGACCTCCTACGAGCAGTACTTC
CASTGGTSYEQYF
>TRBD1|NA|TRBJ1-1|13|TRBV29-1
TGCAGCGTAAGTACAGGGGGAAACACTGAAGCTTTCTTT
CSVSTGGNTEAFF
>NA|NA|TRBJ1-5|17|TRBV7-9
TGTGCCAGCAGCTTATCTCCTAGTGGCGGGTACAATCAGCCCCAGCATTTT
CASSLSPSGGYNQPQHF